Listed below are T cell receptor beta chains from one sample, sequenced in a study of blood T cell repertoires in COVID-19. The method was immunoSEQ multiplex PCR; TCRdb's version includes in-frame clones alone and lacks a portion of them. The sample yields tens of thousands of clones, approximately 78% seen once. Sequencing was performed on peripheral blood. The receptors shown here come from a woman of 80 years or more with active or convalescent COVID-19. The CDR3 runs from the conserved cysteine through the conserved F or W. D genes are given only for firm matches. Size is omitted from some rows. Given values are once, few, many or a class for expanded clones.

TRBV4-2,NA,TRBJ2-3,TRBD2,TGTGCCAGCAGCCAAGATCTAGCGGGGGCAGCAGATACGCAGTATTTT,CASSQDLAGAADTQYF
TRBV3-1/TRBV3-2,NA,TRBJ2-7,TRBD1,TGTGCCAGCAGCCAGGCGACCCTGGGACAGGGTGCCGAGCAGTACTTC,CASSQATLGQGAEQYF
TRBV19,NA,TRBJ2-7,TRBD2,TGTGCCAGTAGTACGGCTAGCGGGAGCACTTACGAGCAGTACTTC,CASSTASGSTYEQYF
TRBV20-1,NA,TRBJ2-1,NA,TGCAGTGCTAGTTTCAGGGGGGACAATGAGCAGTTCTTC,CSASFRGDNEQFF
TRBV28,NA,TRBJ1-1,NA,TGTGCCAGCAGGCGAAACAGGTTCCTAGGTGAAGCTTTCTTT,CASRRNRFLGEAFF
TRBV12-5,NA,TRBJ2-7,TRBD1,TGTGCTAGTGGTTTGACCGACAGGGAAAACGAGCAGTACTTC,CASGLTDRENEQYF
TRBV21-1,few,TRBJ1-1,NA,TGTGCCAGCAGCAAATCTAGCACTGAAGCTTTCTTT,CASSKSSTEAFF
TRBV24-1,once,TRBJ2-5,NA,TGTGCCACCAGTGGGGTGGGGGGGACCCAGTACTTC,CATSGVGGTQYF
TRBV28,NA,TRBJ1-1,TRBD1,TGTGCCAGCAGGGCAGGGGGTTACACTGAAGCTTTCTTT,CASRAGGYTEAFF
TRBV14,NA,TRBJ1-2,NA,TGTGCCAGCAGCCAGTCTGTTCAGGACTATGGCTACACCTTC,CASSQSVQDYGYTF
TRBV5-1,NA,TRBJ1-6,TRBD1,TGCGCCAGCAGCTTGGCAGGACAGGGATGGTCACCCCTCCACTTT,CASSLAGQGWSPLHF
TRBV6-5,NA,TRBJ2-7,NA,TGTGCCAGCAGAACCGACAGCTTATCCTACGAGCAGTACTTC,CASRTDSLSYEQYF
TRBV4-1,NA,TRBJ2-7,NA,TGCGCCAGCAGCCCCCGGGAGGGGGCAGGGTACGAGCAGTACTTC,CASSPREGAGYEQYF
TRBV9,NA,TRBJ2-1,TRBD2,TGTGCCAGCAGCGCTGGGACTAGCGGGAGCGCATACAATGAGCAGTTCTTC,CASSAGTSGSAYNEQFF
TRBV25-1,NA,TRBJ1-1,TRBD1,TGTGCCAGCAGTGAATATAGGACAGGGGCGGACACTGAAGCTTTCTTT,CASSEYRTGADTEAFF
TRBV28,NA,TRBJ2-7,NA,TGTGCCAGCAGTCGACAGGCCCCCTACGAGCAGTACTTC,CASSRQAPYEQYF
TRBV7-2,NA,TRBJ2-1,TRBD2,TGTGCCAGCAGCCCACAAGGGACTAGCGGCCACAATGAGCAGTTCTTC,CASSPQGTSGHNEQFF
TRBV4-3,NA,TRBJ1-2,TRBD1,TGCGCCAGCAGCCAAGATCTCTCGGGACAGGGGGTTTATGGCTACACCTTC,CASSQDLSGQGVYGYTF
TRBV18,NA,TRBJ1-5,NA,TGTGCCAGCTCACCGACGGGGAGCTATAGCAATCAGCCCCAGCATTTT,CASSPTGSYSNQPQHF
TRBV4-2,NA,TRBJ1-5,TRBD1,TGTGCCAGCAGGTTTTTGTCGGACAGGAATCAGCCCCAGCATTTT,CASRFLSDRNQPQHF
TRBV6-5,once,TRBJ2-1,TRBD1,TGTGCCAGCAGTCCAGACAGGGGGATTTACAATGAGCAGTTCTTC,CASSPDRGIYNEQFF
TRBV7-2,NA,TRBJ1-2,TRBD1,TGTGCCAGCAGCGTCCATCGGACAGGGAACTATGGCTACACCTTC,CASSVHRTGNYGYTF
TRBV2,NA,TRBJ2-2,TRBD2,TGTGCCACCACCCGGGACGGGGGGGGAGGGGACACCGGGGAGCTGTTTTTT,CATTRDGGGGDTGELFF
TRBV7-2,NA,TRBJ2-3,TRBD2,TGTGCCAGCAGCCCCCACCGGACTAGAACCGATACGCAGTATTTT,CASSPHRTRTDTQYF
TRBV19,NA,TRBJ1-4,NA,TGTGCCAGTAGTACCGGGATAACTAATGAAAAACTGTTTTTT,CASSTGITNEKLFF
TRBV5-4,NA,TRBJ2-7,NA,TGTGCCAGCAGCTTGGCCGGGGGCGGGAGTCTCTACGAGCAGTACTTC,CASSLAGGGSLYEQYF
TRBV7-2,NA,TRBJ2-7,TRBD1,TGTGCCAGCAGCTTAGTTTCTGGACAGGGGGTCGAATACGAGCAGTACTTC,CASSLVSGQGVEYEQYF
TRBV7-3,NA,TRBJ2-2,TRBD1,TGTGCCAGCAGCTTAATGGCAGGGGGCTGGAGCGGGGAGCTGTTTTTT,CASSLMAGGWSGELFF
TRBV4-1,NA,TRBJ2-2,TRBD2,TGCGCCAGCAGCCAAATACTAGCGGCACGATCCGGGGAGCTGTTTTTT,CASSQILAARSGELFF
TRBV4-3,once,TRBJ2-5,TRBD2,TGCGCCAGCAGCCAAGCTTTGACTAGCGAGACCCAGTACTTC,CASSQALTSETQYF
TRBV6-4,NA,TRBJ2-1,TRBD2,TGTGCCAGCAGTGAGTCGGGAGGGGGGTACAATGAGCAGTTCTTC,CASSESGGGYNEQFF
TRBV19,few,TRBJ1-5,NA,TGTGCCAGTAGTATGACCCCCTTCGGGGAGGAGCATTTT,CASSMTPFGEEHF
TRBV28,few,TRBJ1-5,NA,TGTGCCAGCAGTTTATCAAAGCTCAGGGGCAATCAGCCCCAGCATTTT,CASSLSKLRGNQPQHF
TRBV10-2,NA,TRBJ2-7,TRBD1,TGCGCCAGCACCAAGGGACAGGGAATCTACGAGCAGTACTTC,CASTKGQGIYEQYF
TRBV28,NA,TRBJ1-1,NA,TGTGCCAGCAGTACATACAGGGTCCGGGAAGCTTTCTTT,CASSTYRVREAFF
TRBV4-1,NA,TRBJ1-2,NA,TGCGCCAGTACTGCCCTCCAGGGGAACTATGGCTACACCTTC,CASTALQGNYGYTF
TRBV5-5,NA,TRBJ1-2,NA,TGTGCCAGCAGCTTCAGGCCCCAAGCTGGCTACACCTTC,CASSFRPQAGYTF
TRBV6-5,NA,TRBJ1-3,NA,TGTGCCAGCAGTTATAACACAGCCTCTGGAAACACCATATATTTT,CASSYNTASGNTIYF
TRBV18,NA,TRBJ1-2,TRBD1,TGTGCCAGCTCACCCGGACAGGACTATGGCTACACCTTC,CASSPGQDYGYTF
TRBV19,NA,TRBJ2-1,TRBD1,TGTGCCAGTAGTATCCCGGGACAGGGAAATGAGCAGTTCTTC,CASSIPGQGNEQFF
TRBV4-1,few,TRBJ1-2,NA,TGCGCCAGCAGCCAACGGGGGGCGAGCTATGGCTACACCTTC,CASSQRGASYGYTF
TRBV6-4,NA,TRBJ2-1,NA,TGTGCCAGCAGTGTGCGTCTCAACGCAATTCACAATGAGCAGTTCTTC,CASSVRLNAIHNEQFF
TRBV2,NA,TRBJ1-1,NA,TGTGCCAGCAGTCAAATGCCGGGGGGTGGCGAAGCTTTCTTT,CASSQMPGGGEAFF
TRBV29-1,once,TRBJ1-2,NA,TGCAGCGTAGGGACTTATGGCTACACCTTC,CSVGTYGYTF
TRBV5-4,NA,TRBJ1-1,TRBD1,TGTGCCAGCAGCTTGGACAGGGGGCAAGTTGAAGCTTTCTTT,CASSLDRGQVEAFF